The rows below give T cell receptor beta chains drawn from one sample of a study of OX40 agonist ivuxolimab in advanced cancers. Here immunoSEQ multiplex PCR was the method, and the copy in TCRdb shows in-frame clones only, minus some. The sample holds some 60,000 clones, roughly nine tenths seen once. Sequences were derived from CD4+ or CD8+ T cells sorted from blood, sampled in a trial of the OX40 agonist ivuxolimab. The receptors come from an adult with an advanced solid tumor such as melanoma, head and neck, liver or kidney cancer. The CDR3 runs from the conserved cysteine through the conserved F or W. D genes are given only for firm matches. Only some rows state a clone size, as once, few, many or a class for expanded clones.

j_call cdr3_length clone_size v_call d_call cdr3_nt cdr3_aa
TRBJ2-1 14 medium-sized TRBV5-8 NA TGTGCCAGCAGCCTAGTGGTTACCTACAATGAGCAGTTCTTC CASSLVVTYNEQFF
TRBJ1-1 15 NA TRBV6-5 NA TGTGCCAGCAGTTACTCGACCCCAGACTATAGTCGAGCTTTCTTT CASSYSTPDYSRAFF
TRBJ2-1 15 NA TRBV28 NA TGTGCCAGCAGTTCCGGGACACTGTTTCGGGATGAGCAGTTCTTC CASSSGTLFRDEQFF
TRBJ2-7 15 once TRBV28 NA TGTGCCAGCAGTAGCGGGCCTCCCACTGCTTACGAGCAGTACTTC CASSSGPPTAYEQYF
TRBJ2-5 13 once TRBV29-1 TRBD2 TGCAGCGTTGCCCCCAGCGGGGGCGAGACCCAGTACTTC CSVAPSGGETQYF
TRBJ2-1 18 NA TRBV27 TRBD2 TGTGCCAGCAGCCACCACGGGGCGGGAGGGGTATCCTACAATGAGCAGTTCTTC CASSHHGAGGVSYNEQFF
TRBJ2-1 16 NA TRBV7-3 TRBD2 TGTGCCAGCAGCCCCGAGACTAGCGGGAGGGCCGGTGAGCAGTTCTTC CASSPETSGRAGEQFF
TRBJ2-5 14 NA TRBV9 TRBD2 TGTGCCAGCAGCGTGGACGGGACTAAAGAGACCCAGTACTTC CASSVDGTKETQYF
TRBJ2-3 16 NA TRBV7-7 NA TGTGCTAGCAGCTTAGAGAGAAAGCGGAACACAGATACGCAGTATTTT CASSLERKRNTDTQYF
TRBJ2-2 14 NA TRBV5-1 TRBD2 TGCGCCAGCACCCTAGCGGGAGAGGTCGGGGAGCTGTTTTTT CASTLAGEVGELFF
TRBJ2-4 18 NA TRBV28 NA TGTGCCAGCAGTTTATGGGAAGAAGCCTCGGTAGCCAAAAACATTCAGTACTTC CASSLWEEASVAKNIQYF
TRBJ2-6 15 NA TRBV19 NA TGTGCCACCCTAGAAGGGGTGGCTGGGGCCAACGTCCTGACTTTC CATLEGVAGANVLTF
TRBJ2-1 15 once TRBV13 TRBD2 TGTGCCAGCAGCTTCCCTAGCGGGAGCGGGCATGAGCAGTTCTTC CASSFPSGSGHEQFF
TRBJ2-5 15 NA TRBV7-8 NA TGTGCCAGCAGCTTAGGGAGGGTCCGACAAGAGACCCAGTACTTC CASSLGRVRQETQYF
TRBJ1-2 15 once TRBV21-1 NA TGTGCCAGCAGGCCCTTTGGTTTGTTGGGGAGTGGCTACACCTTC CASRPFGLLGSGYTF
TRBJ2-7 14 NA TRBV7-2 NA TGTGCCAGCAGCCCCTGGGGGGCCAACTACGAGCAGTACTTC CASSPWGANYEQYF
TRBJ1-1 15 NA TRBV28 TRBD1 TGTGCCAGCGATAAGCCTCCCTCAGGGGGCACTGAAGCTTTCTTT CASDKPPSGGTEAFF
TRBJ1-1 12 NA TRBV29-1 NA TGCAGCGGGAGGGGTCCACACACTGAAGCTTTCTTT CSGRGPHTEAFF
TRBJ2-5 15 NA TRBV13 NA TGTGCCAGCAGCTTAGGTTGGGAGGTAAAAGAGACCCAGTACTTC CASSLGWEVKETQYF
TRBJ1-6 15 NA TRBV6-1 NA TGTGCAAGCAAACCAAGGGGACAAGATAATTCACCCCTCCACTTT CASKPRGQDNSPLHF
TRBJ2-5 13 few TRBV25-1 NA TGTGCCAGCAGTGAAGGGGGAGTTAAGGCCCAGTACTTC CASSEGGVKAQYF
TRBJ2-3 16 NA TRBV28 TRBD2 TGTGCCAGCAGTTCCCCGCGGGGGTCTAGCACAGATACGCAGTATTTT CASSSPRGSSTDTQYF
TRBJ2-5 16 NA TRBV19 TRBD2 TGTGCCAGTAGTACGAGGACTAGCGGGACACAAGAGACCCAGTACTTC CASSTRTSGTQETQYF
TRBJ2-3 14 NA TRBV19 NA TGTGCCAGTAGGTCACAGGGATCAGCAGATACGCAGTATTTT CASRSQGSADTQYF
TRBJ2-1 12 NA TRBV11-2 TRBD1 TGTGCCAGCAGCTCGACAGGGAATGAGCAGTTCTTC CASSSTGNEQFF
TRBJ2-3 15 NA TRBV5-1 NA TGCGCCAGCAGCCCTCACCGAGGGAGCACAGATACGCAGTATTTT CASSPHRGSTDTQYF
TRBJ2-1 14 few TRBV25-1 NA TGTGCCAGCAGTGAATACTACGGGTACAATGAGCAGTTCTTC CASSEYYGYNEQFF
TRBJ2-7 14 once TRBV28 TRBD2 TGTGCCAGCAGGCTCAGCGGGAGGCCCGACGAGCAGTACTTC CASRLSGRPDEQYF
TRBJ1-1 13 NA TRBV11-2 NA TGTGCCAGCAGCCCCATAGTGGATACTGAAGCTTTCTTT CASSPIVDTEAFF
TRBJ1-4 15 NA TRBV2 NA TGTGCCAGCAGTGAAGCAGGGCACAGTTCGGGAAAACTGTTTTTT CASSEAGHSSGKLFF
TRBJ1-4 17 once TRBV7-2 TRBD1 TGTGCCAGCAGCTTCTACCCACAGGGGGCGACTAATGAAAAACTGTTTTTT CASSFYPQGATNEKLFF
TRBJ2-7 15 NA TRBV11-2 NA TGTGCCAGCAGCTTCGGCGCGGGTACTTACCTCGAGCAGTACTTC CASSFGAGTYLEQYF
TRBJ2-7 18 NA TRBV28 TRBD2 TGTGCCAGCAGTTTATGGTACGGCGAGCGGGAGTATGGGTACGAGCAGTACTTC CASSLWYGEREYGYEQYF
TRBJ2-7 15 NA TRBV11-2 NA TGTGCCAGCACTCCCTTAGGGGGGCCTCGGGACGAGCAGTACTTC CASTPLGGPRDEQYF
TRBJ2-1 15 NA TRBV27 TRBD2 TGTGCCAGCAGTTTCCCTGGCGGGAGGAACAATGAGCAGTTCTTC CASSFPGGRNNEQFF
TRBJ1-5 15 NA TRBV7-8 TRBD1 TGTGCCAGCAGCTTAGGGGGACAGGGGAGTCAGCCCCAGCATTTT CASSLGGQGSQPQHF
TRBJ2-3 16 once TRBV27 TRBD2 TGTGCCAGCAGTTTATCGACCGCTAGCGGATACCATACGCAGTATTTT CASSLSTASGYHTQYF
TRBJ2-2 14 NA TRBV11-3 NA TGTGCCAGCAGCAGTCAGGGGTACACCGGGGAGCTGTTTTTT CASSSQGYTGELFF
TRBJ2-1 15 once TRBV19 NA TGTGCCAGTAGTCCCCCCCTAGGGATAAACAATGAGCAGTTCTTC CASSPPLGINNEQFF
TRBJ2-3 15 NA TRBV28 TRBD1 TGTGCCAGCAGTGCGATCGGGACAGGGTCAGATACGCAGTATTTT CASSAIGTGSDTQYF
TRBJ1-4 15 NA TRBV7-2 NA TGTGCCAGCAGCAGGGAGATTGCAACTAATGAAAAACTGTTTTTT CASSREIATNEKLFF
TRBJ2-3 15 NA TRBV28 TRBD2 TGTGCCAGCAAAACAGGGACTAGCGGGAGAACTACGCAGTATTTT CASKTGTSGRTTQYF
TRBJ2-1 15 NA TRBV5-6 TRBD1 TGTGCCAGCAGCTTGAGGGACAGGGGTTTCAATGAGCAGTTCTTC CASSLRDRGFNEQFF
TRBJ2-5 11 NA TRBV20-1 NA TGCAGTGCTGAGTCTCCAGAGACCCAGTACTTC CSAESPETQYF
TRBJ2-3 14 NA TRBV5-4 NA TGTGCCAGCAGCTTGGGAACTAACCGGGATACGCAGTATTTT CASSLGTNRDTQYF
TRBJ2-2 17 NA TRBV27 TRBD2 TGTGCCAGCAGTTTATATGGGACTAGCGAATACACCGGGGAGCTGTTTTTT CASSLYGTSEYTGELFF
TRBJ2-7 14 NA TRBV12-5 NA TGTGCTAGTGCCGGACCAGGGGCGGGTGGCGAGCAGTACTTC CASAGPGAGGEQYF
TRBJ2-7 15 few TRBV4-1 NA TGCGCCAGCAGCCCCCGGCGGGACAATTTCTACGAGCAGTACTTC CASSPRRDNFYEQYF
TRBJ2-3 15 NA TRBV5-4 TRBD1 TGTGCCAGCAGCCTCCGGGACAGGGCCGCAGATACGCAGTATTTT CASSLRDRAADTQYF
TRBJ2-3 15 once TRBV5-1 NA TGCGCCAGCAGCTTGTTGACTCAAGGCACAGATACGCAGTATTTT CASSLLTQGTDTQYF
TRBJ2-4 16 NA TRBV10-3 NA TGTGCCATCAGTGAGATAAGAGGGTCTGGCAAAAACATTCAGTACTTC CAISEIRGSGKNIQYF
TRBJ2-7 14 once TRBV7-9 NA TGTGCCAGCGGACTCTCAATAATCCTCGACGAGCAGTACTTC CASGLSIILDEQYF
TRBJ2-2 14 NA TRBV18 TRBD1 TGTGCCAGCTCACCTGGACAGGACACCGGGGAGCTGTTTTTT CASSPGQDTGELFF
TRBJ2-1 18 NA TRBV19 TRBD2 TGTGCCAGTAGATCCGGGACTAGCGGGTCTAGCTCCTACAATGAGCAGTTCTTC CASRSGTSGSSSYNEQFF
TRBJ2-1 19 NA TRBV14 TRBD2 TGTGCCAGCAGCCATCTCAAGGCCCCGGGGGGTCGATTCTACAATGAGCAGTTCTTC CASSHLKAPGGRFYNEQFF
TRBJ2-1 15 NA TRBV5-1 TRBD2 TGCGCCAGCGTAGACGGGAGGTCCCCCTACAATGAGCAGTTCTTC CASVDGRSPYNEQFF
TRBJ1-2 15 once TRBV7-2 NA TGTGCCAGCAGCTTAGGAGACCTACCTATCTACGGCTACACCTTC CASSLGDLPIYGYTF